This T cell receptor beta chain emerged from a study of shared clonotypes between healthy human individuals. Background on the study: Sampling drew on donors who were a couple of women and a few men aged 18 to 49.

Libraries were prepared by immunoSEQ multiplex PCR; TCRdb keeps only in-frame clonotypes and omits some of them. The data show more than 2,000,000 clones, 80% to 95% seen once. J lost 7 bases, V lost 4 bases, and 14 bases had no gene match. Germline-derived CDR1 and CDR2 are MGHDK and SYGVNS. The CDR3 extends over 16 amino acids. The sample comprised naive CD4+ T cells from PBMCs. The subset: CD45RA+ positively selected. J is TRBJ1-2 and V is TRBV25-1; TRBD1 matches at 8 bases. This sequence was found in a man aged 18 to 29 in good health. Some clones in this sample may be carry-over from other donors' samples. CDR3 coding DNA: TGTGCCAGCAGTGCACTGACAGGGGTCCTTTTGAGTGGCTACACCTTC. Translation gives CASSALTGVLLSGYTF.